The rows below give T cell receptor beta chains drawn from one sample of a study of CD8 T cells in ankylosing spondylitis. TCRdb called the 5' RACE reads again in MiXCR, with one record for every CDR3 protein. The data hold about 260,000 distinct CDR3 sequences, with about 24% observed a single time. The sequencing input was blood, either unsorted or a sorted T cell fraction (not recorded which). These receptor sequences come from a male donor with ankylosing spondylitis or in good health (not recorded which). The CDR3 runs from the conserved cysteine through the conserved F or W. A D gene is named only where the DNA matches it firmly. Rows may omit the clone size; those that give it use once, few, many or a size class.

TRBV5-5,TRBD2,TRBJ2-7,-,CASSSLAGYYEQYF,TGTGCCAGCAGCTCGCTAGCGGGGTACTACGAGCAGTACTTC
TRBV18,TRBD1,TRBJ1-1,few,CASSPGTGGEEAFF,TGTGCCAGCTCACCAGGGACAGGGGGCGAGGAAGCTTTCTTT
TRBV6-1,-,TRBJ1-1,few,CASNGGAGHEAFF,TGTGCCAGCAACGGGGGTGCGGGCCATGAAGCTTTCTTT
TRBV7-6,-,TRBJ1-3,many,CASSPTLGPGNTIYF,TGTGCCAGCAGCCCAACCCTGGGGCCTGGAAACACCATATATTTT
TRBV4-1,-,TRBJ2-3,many,CASSPQGRGPDTQYF,TGCGCCAGCAGCCCACAAGGGAGGGGGCCGGATACGCAGTATTTT
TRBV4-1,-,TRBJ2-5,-,CASSQGGTSRGTQYF,TGCGCCAGCAGCCAAGGGGGGACAAGCCGGGGGACCCAGTACTTC
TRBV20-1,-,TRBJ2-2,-,CSAREGLANTGELFF,TGCAGTGCTAGAGAGGGACTTGCGAACACCGGGGAGCTGTTTTTT
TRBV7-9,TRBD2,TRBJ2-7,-,CASSFGGASSYEQYF,TGTGCCAGCAGCTTCGGGGGGGCCTCTTCCTACGAGCAGTACTTC
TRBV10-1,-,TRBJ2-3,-,CASSANVANSPYF,TGCGCCAGCAGTGCTAATGTAGCGAACTCGCCGTATTTT
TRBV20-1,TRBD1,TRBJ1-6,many,CSASSYGQGTSPLHF,TGCAGTGCTAGCTCCTATGGACAGGGAACTTCACCCCTCCACTTT
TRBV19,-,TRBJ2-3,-,CASSTTGPGDTQYF,TGTGCCAGTAGTACCACAGGGCCGGGGGATACGCAGTATTTT
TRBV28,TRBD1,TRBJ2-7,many,CASRPTGGLGSYEQYF,TGTGCCAGCAGACCGACAGGGGGCCTCGGCTCCTACGAGCAGTACTTC
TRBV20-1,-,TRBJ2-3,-,CSARDWTGAVDVDTQYF,TGCAGTGCTAGAGATTGGACCGGCGCAGTGGATGTGGATACGCAGTATTTT
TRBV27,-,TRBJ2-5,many,CASSFAGGYETQYF,TGTGCCAGCAGTTTTGCCGGGGGCTATGAGACCCAGTACTTC
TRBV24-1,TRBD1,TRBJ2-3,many,CATSDPTGGELDTQYF,TGTGCCACCAGTGACCCGACAGGGGGGGAGTTGGATACGCAGTATTTT
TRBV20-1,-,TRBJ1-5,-,CSASPRAGFNQPQHF,TGCAGTGCTAGTCCTCGGGCAGGGTTCAATCAGCCCCAGCATTTT
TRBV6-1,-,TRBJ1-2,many,CASSPPRGNYGYTF,TGTGCCAGCAGTCCCCCCCGGGGAAACTATGGCTACACCTTC
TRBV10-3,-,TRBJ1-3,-,CAIGGSAGNTIYF,TGTGCCATCGGGGGTTCAGCTGGAAACACCATATATTTT
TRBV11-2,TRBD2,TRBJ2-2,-,CASRRGARTGELFF,TGTGCCAGCCGGCGGGGGGCTCGCACCGGGGAGCTGTTTTTT
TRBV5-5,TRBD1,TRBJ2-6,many,CASRGQPGANVLTF,TGTGCCAGCAGGGGACAGCCTGGGGCCAACGTCCTGACTTTC
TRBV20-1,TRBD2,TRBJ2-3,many,CSARMDSGGLDTQYF,TGCAGTGCTAGGATGGATAGCGGGGGATTGGATACGCAGTATTTT
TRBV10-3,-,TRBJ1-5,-,CAIRAGLGNQPQHF,TGTGCCATCAGAGCAGGGTTGGGAAATCAGCCCCAGCATTTT
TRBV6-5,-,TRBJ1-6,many,CASSYAGSSYNSPLHF,TGTGCCAGCAGTTACGCAGGCAGCTCCTATAATTCACCCCTCCACTTT
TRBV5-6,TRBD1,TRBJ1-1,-,CASSPRDREAFF,TGTGCCAGCAGCCCGAGGGACAGGGAAGCTTTCTTT
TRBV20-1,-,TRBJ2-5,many,CSAYGSPETQYF,TGCAGTGCTTACGGGAGCCCGGAGACCCAGTACTTC
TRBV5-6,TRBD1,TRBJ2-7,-,CASSWDRGVYEQYF,TGTGCCAGCAGCTGGGACAGGGGGGTGTACGAGCAGTACTTC
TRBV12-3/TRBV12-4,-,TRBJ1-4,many,CASSSTRGQGEKLFF,TGTGCCAGCAGTTCCACCCGGGGGCAGGGTGAAAAACTGTTTTTT
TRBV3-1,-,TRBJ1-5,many,CASSQGSGWNQPQHF,TGTGCCAGCAGCCAGGGGTCGGGGTGGAATCAGCCCCAGCATTTT
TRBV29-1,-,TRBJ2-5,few,CSVENWVSERAQYF,TGCAGCGTTGAAAACTGGGTCTCCGAGCGGGCCCAGTACTTC
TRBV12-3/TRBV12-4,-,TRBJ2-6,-,CASSLRQSNSGANVLTF,TGTGCCAGCAGTTTAAGGCAGAGCAACTCTGGGGCCAACGTCCTGACTTTC
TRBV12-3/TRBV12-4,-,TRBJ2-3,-,CASSLAIRGGTDTQYF,TGTGCCAGCAGTTTGGCCATCAGAGGGGGCACAGATACGCAGTATTTT
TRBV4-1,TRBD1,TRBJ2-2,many,CASSQVGRGHRELFF,TGCGCCAGCAGCCAAGTAGGAAGGGGGCACCGGGAGCTGTTTTTT
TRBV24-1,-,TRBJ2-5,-,CATSDPRTAGETQYF,TGTGCCACCAGTGACCCGAGGACAGCGGGAGAGACCCAGTACTTC
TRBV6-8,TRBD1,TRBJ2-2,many,CASSYGGDREARDTGELFF,TGTGCCAGCAGTTACGGCGGGGACAGGGAGGCGCGGGACACCGGGGAGCTGTTTTTT
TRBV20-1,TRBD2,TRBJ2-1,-,CSAKREIKYNEQFF,TGCAGTGCTAAGCGGGAGATCAAATACAATGAGCAGTTCTTC
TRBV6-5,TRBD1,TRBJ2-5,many,CASSYDRASETQYF,TGTGCCAGCAGTTACGACAGGGCGTCCGAGACCCAGTACTTC
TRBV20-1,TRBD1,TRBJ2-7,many,CSARPGQSYEQYF,TGCAGTGCTAGGCCGGGACAGAGCTACGAGCAGTACTTC
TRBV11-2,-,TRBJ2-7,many,CASSLERGRAISYEQYF,TGTGCCAGCAGCTTAGAGCGGGGACGGGCGATCTCCTACGAGCAGTACTTC
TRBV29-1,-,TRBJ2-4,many,CSVEDRGRGAKNIQYF,TGCAGCGTTGAAGATCGGGGCAGGGGAGCCAAAAACATTCAGTACTTC
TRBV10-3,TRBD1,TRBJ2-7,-,CATATQGDEQYF,TGTGCCACCGCAACCCAGGGGGACGAGCAGTACTTC
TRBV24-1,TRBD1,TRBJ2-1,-,CATSDRGQGSNEQFF,TGTGCCACCAGTGACCGGGGACAGGGAAGCAATGAGCAGTTCTTC
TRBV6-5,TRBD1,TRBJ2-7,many,CASIYRGVTYEQYF,TGTGCCAGCATTTACAGGGGGGTCACCTACGAGCAGTACTTC